The 24 T cell receptor beta chains given below trace back to one sample, sequenced in a study of OX40 agonist ivuxolimab in advanced cancers. Clones were read by immunoSEQ multiplex PCR, and TCRdb kept only the in-frame ones, dropping some. The sample records roughly 80,000 clones, approximately 93% being singletons. The sample here was CD4+ or CD8+ T cells sorted from blood, taken in a trial of the OX40 agonist ivuxolimab. Source of these receptors: an adult with an advanced solid tumor such as melanoma, head and neck, liver or kidney cancer.

This chain links TRBV2 with TRBJ2-1; 7 bases line up with TRBD2. This CDR3 comprises 13 residues. V was clipped by 9 bases and J by 7 bases; unmatched bases: 9. The germline V gene has CDR1 SNHLY and CDR2 FYNNEI. The CDR3 region has the DNA TGTGCCAGTAAACCGGGACTAACTAATGAGCAGTTCTTC. Protein product: CASKPGLTNEQFF.

This rearrangement joins TRBV29-1 to TRBJ1-2; no firm D call. This CDR3 spans 11 amino acids. Germline V gene lookup returns CDR1 SQVTM and CDR2 ANQGSEA. Trimming stripped 7 bases from V and 5 bases from J, with 11 bases between. The CDR3 sequence is CSGHTLYGYTF. The CDR3, as DNA: TGCAGCGGGCATACTCTTTATGGCTACACCTTC.

This chain uses TRBV11-2 with TRBJ2-7; D is undetermined. V lost 1 base and J lost 0, with 7 bases in between. The CDR3 has 14 residues. In germline, CDR1 is SGHAT, CDR2 FQNNGV. CDR3 loop: CASSLGASSYEQYF. CDR3 in DNA: TGTGCCAGCAGCTTAGGAGCGTCCTCCTACGAGCAGTACTTC.

In its sample, this clone was seen a few times. This CDR3 is CASSPSRGDYYGYTF. The DNA for the CDR3 is TGTGCCAGTAGTCCCTCAAGGGGCGATTACTATGGCTACACCTTC. This chain connects TRBV19 to TRBJ1-2, with D maybe TRBD1 (5 bases). The CDR3 extends over 15 amino acids. The V end was cut by 5 bases, the J end by 3 bases, with 16 bases between. CDR1 and CDR2 (germline): LNHDA, SQIVND (reference sequence).

CDR3 in amino acids: CASSYGGVTGELFF. The CDR3 DNA reads as TGTGCCAGCAGTTACGGGGGTGTCACCGGGGAGCTGTTTTTT. The V call is TRBV6-5, the J call TRBJ2-2, with D possibly being TRBD1 or TRBD2 (5 bases each). The V gene lost 2 bases and the J gene lost 4 bases, with 8 bases spanning the gap. CDR1 is MNHEY, CDR2 SVGAGI, per germline. CDR3 length equals 14 residues.

The chain links TRBV7-2 to TRBJ2-5, with D unresolved. This CDR3 has 14 residues. The germline V gene encodes CDR1 SGHTA and CDR2 FQGNSA. V was pared by 1 base and J by 5 bases, with 11 bases between. The CDR3 region is CASSLVFLGETQYF. CDR3 DNA sequence: TGTGCCAGCAGCTTAGTGTTCCTAGGGGAGACCCAGTACTTC.

The V and J genes are TRBV10-3 and TRBJ1-2; D unclear. V was shortened by 4 bases and J by 5 bases, with 14 bases between the two germline ends. The V gene's germline CDR1 is ENHRY and CDR2 SYGVKD. CDR3 size: 14 residues. CDR3 bases: TGTGCCATCAGTGGGGTCGCCCTCCGGTATGGCTACACCTTC. Its protein is CAISGVALRYGYTF.

Only one count was recorded for this clone. The chain couples TRBV27 to TRBJ1-1; D not certain. Germline values: CDR1 MNHEY, CDR2 SMNVEV (reference sequence). V was pared by 1 base and J by 1 base, with 4 bases between. CDR3 length equals 13 residues. CDR3 nucleotides: TGTGCCAGCAGTTTATTCAGGAACACTGAAGCTTTCTTT. It codes for CASSLFRNTEAFF.

The J gene is TRBJ2-5, the V gene TRBV11-2, with 10 bases fitting TRBD1. The trim removed 6 bases at V and 3 bases at J, leaving 10 bases unmatched. Per the germline V gene, CDR1 is SGHAT and CDR2 is FQNNGV. This CDR3 region has 16 residues. The CDR3 region has the DNA TGTGCCAGCAGGAGGATTCCCGGGACAGGGGAAGAGACCCAGTACTTC. Translated: CASRRIPGTGEETQYF.

This chain links TRBV7-9 with TRBJ2-1; D may correspond to TRBD1 or TRBD2 (5 bases each). The CDR3 runs 15 residues. Trimming pared 5 bases from V and 2 bases from J, leaving 13 bases between. Germline V gene sequence: CDR1 SEHNR, CDR2 FQNEAQ (reference sequence). CDR3 protein: CASSPGTRTYNEQFF. The CDR3 bases are TGTGCCAGCAGCCCGGGGACCCGGACCTACAATGAGCAGTTCTTC.

The chain employs TRBV4-3 and TRBJ1-6; D is undetermined. Germline V lookup: CDR1 LGHNA, CDR2 YSLEER. V lost 4 bases and J 0 bases, leaving 16 bases between the germline ends. The CDR3 is 18 amino acids. CDR3 in amino acids: CASSRSGLLSSYNSPLHF. CDR3 sequence (DNA): TGCGCCAGCAGCCGATCCGGGTTACTAAGCTCCTATAATTCACCCCTCCACTTT.

This chain uses TRBV5-8 with TRBJ1-5; the D is unclear. The V gene's germline CDR1 is SGHTS and CDR2 YDEGEE. The CDR3 contains 14 residues. The V end lost 3 bases, the J end lost 2 bases, and 9 bases lay between the germline ends. CDR3 residues: CASSSVIGNQPQHF. The CDR3 DNA sequence: TGTGCCAGCAGCTCGGTAATCGGCAATCAGCCCCAGCATTTT.

This rearrangement joins TRBV27 to TRBJ1-2, with a possible D match to TRBD1 (5 bases). Germline lookup yields CDR1 MNHEY and CDR2 SMNVEV (reference sequence). The V gene lost 2 bases and the J gene lost 7 bases, with 20 bases spanning the gap. This CDR3 is 16 amino acids long. The CDR3 DNA is TGTGCCAGCAGTTTAAGTTTCGGAGGGGTTTCGGGTGGCTACACCTTC. Its protein is CASSLSFGGVSGGYTF.

The V call is TRBV29-1, the J call TRBJ1-2; 8 nucleotides match TRBD1. CDR1 SQVTM and CDR2 ANQGSEA come from the germline V gene. The CDR3 consists of 12 residues. Germline trimming cut 3 bases from V and 4 bases from J; bases unmatched to any gene: 1. The CDR3 loop is CSVDQGAYGYTF. DNA for the CDR3: TGCAGCGTTGATCAGGGGGCCTATGGCTACACCTTC.

This sequence joins TRBV14 and TRBJ2-1; TRBD2 is a possible D gene (5 bases). Trimming removed 3 bases at V and 7 bases at J, with 19 bases between. Germline CDR1 reads SGHDN; CDR2 reads FVKESK. The CDR3 runs to 16 residues. The CDR3 protein is CASSQDVEAGENEQFF. The CDR3 nucleotides are TGTGCCAGCAGCCAGGATGTGGAGGCCGGGGAGAATGAGCAGTTCTTC. Using reference TRBV14 and TRBJ2-1 for the parts outside the CDR3, the full variable domain is EAGVTQFPSHSVIEKGQTVTLRCDPISGHDNLYWYRRVMGKEIKFLLHFVKESKQDESGMPNNRFLAERTGGTYSTLKVQPAELEDSGVYFCASSQDVEAGENEQFFGPGTRLTVL.

The chain employs TRBV7-8 and TRBJ2-1, with no clear D. The CDR3 sequence is 12 residues long. Trimming pared 1 base from V and 9 bases from J, leaving 7 bases between. CDR1 and CDR2 from the germline V gene are SGHVS and FQNEAQ. The CDR3 DNA is TGTGCCAGCAGCTTAGATCTCTTTGAGCAGTTCTTC. Translation gives CASSLDLFEQFF.

This chain connects TRBV27 to TRBJ2-1; the D is unclear. CDR1 and CDR2 from the germline V gene are MNHEY and SMNVEV (reference sequence). This CDR3 region has 12 residues. The V and J ends lost 0 bases and 10 bases respectively, with 7 bases between them. The CDR3 reads CASSLSPVEQFF. The CDR3 DNA follows: TGTGCCAGCAGTTTATCTCCGGTCGAGCAGTTCTTC.

The chain uses TRBV9 and TRBJ1-4, with D unclear. V was trimmed by 3 bases and J by 3 bases, leaving 15 bases between them. Germline V gene data show CDR1 as SGDLS and CDR2 as YYNGEE. The CDR3 spans 16 residues. CDR3 in amino acids: CASSGPVEGSNEKLFF. DNA for the CDR3: TGTGCCAGCAGCGGACCTGTCGAGGGATCTAATGAAAAACTGTTTTTT.

This clone is classed as medium-sized. The chain links TRBV7-6 to TRBJ2-3; D unclear. Germline-derived CDR1 and CDR2 are SGHVS and FNYEAQ. V was shortened by 5 bases and J by 2 bases, with 11 bases between the two germline ends. This CDR3 region has 14 residues. The CDR3 region is CASSHAYLTDTQYF. For the CDR3, the DNA is TGTGCCAGCAGCCACGCGTATCTCACAGATACGCAGTATTTT.

The chain recombines TRBV6-1 with TRBJ2-5; D is unclear. Between the trimmed V and J ends, which lost 2 bases and 2 bases, there was a span of 9 bases. Germline loops: CDR1 MNHNS, CDR2 SASEGT. CDR3 size: 14 residues. The CDR3 sequence: CASSEMTAQETQYF. CDR3 nucleotide sequence: TGTGCCAGCAGTGAAATGACTGCTCAAGAGACCCAGTACTTC.

The chain uses TRBV27 and TRBJ2-1, with 7 nucleotides matching TRBD1. Germline values: CDR1 MNHEY, CDR2 SMNVEV (reference sequence). The CDR3 has 18 residues. The V segment lost 5 bases and the J segment 6 bases; nucleotides outside the gene matches: 19. CDR3 residues: CASSIRIKRDSTINEQFF. The CDR3 DNA reads TGTGCCAGCAGTATAAGGATAAAAAGGGACAGTACAATCAATGAGCAGTTCTTC.

J is TRBJ2-5 and V is TRBV14, with D tentatively TRBD2 (5 bases). Germline V gene data show CDR1 as SGHDN and CDR2 as FVKESK. V was cut by 1 base and J by 3 bases, with 12 bases left in between. This CDR3 is 15 amino acids long. CDR3 DNA sequence: TGTGCCAGCAGCCAAGGGACTGACGGTGAAGAGACCCAGTACTTC. Its translation is CASSQGTDGEETQYF.

The chain combines TRBV7-8 with TRBJ2-2; no clear D. Trimming removed 3 bases at V and 5 bases at J, with 7 bases between. The CDR3 runs 13 residues. Germline-derived CDR1 and CDR2 are SGHVS and FQNEAQ. The CDR3 DNA is TGTGCCAGCAGCTTTTTGGTAACCGGGGAGCTGTTTTTT. It is translated as CASSFLVTGELFF. The full variable domain, completed using reference TRBV7-8 and TRBJ2-2, is GAGVSQSPRYKVAKRGQDVALRCDPISGHVSLFWYQQALGQGPEFLTYFQNEAQLDKSGLPSDRFFAERPEGSVSTLKIQRTQQEDSAVYLCASSFLVTGELFFGEGSRLTVL.

This clone is a singleton in its sample. This chain links TRBV7-9 with TRBJ1-2; no clear D gene. The ends were cut back, 5 bases at V and 5 bases at J, with 9 bases in the middle. CDR1 SEHNR and CDR2 FQNEAQ come from the germline V gene (reference sequence). This CDR3 comprises 12 residues. CDR3: CASSQDGYGYTF. Written as DNA, the CDR3 is TGTGCCAGCAGCCAAGACGGATATGGCTACACCTTC.